Each of the 18 T cell receptor beta chains below was sequenced from the same sample in a study of OX40 agonist ivuxolimab in advanced cancers. Data came from immunoSEQ multiplex PCR; TCRdb stores just in-frame clones and leaves some out. The table shows 40,000 to 45,000 clones, with about 87% occurring only once. The input for sequencing was CD4+ or CD8+ T cells sorted from blood, taken in a trial of the OX40 agonist ivuxolimab. The receptors come from an adult with an advanced solid tumor such as melanoma, head and neck, liver or kidney cancer.

The chain recombines TRBV19 with TRBJ2-5; 10 bases are shared with TRBD2. Germline V gives CDR1 LNHDA, CDR2 SQIVND (reference sequence). Unmatched junction bases numbered 11, after V lost 10 bases and J lost 0 bases. CDR3 size: 16 residues. The CDR3 protein is CATAGASGSYQETQYF. DNA for the CDR3: TGTGCCACTGCCGGGGCTAGCGGGAGCTACCAAGAGACCCAGTACTTC.

This sequence joins TRBV18 and TRBJ1-1; TRBD1 is a possible D gene (6 bases). The CDR3 is made up of 16 amino acids. V shed 3 bases and J shed 2 bases, with 16 bases lying between them. Germline values: CDR1 KGHSH, CDR2 LQKENI. This chain's CDR3 is CASSPMIQGSNTEAFF. The DNA of the CDR3 is TGTGCCAGCTCACCTATGATACAGGGATCAAACACTGAAGCTTTCTTT. The full variable domain, rest sourced from reference TRBV18 and TRBJ1-1, is NAGVMQNPRHLVRRRGQEARLRCSPMKGHSHVYWYRQLPEEGLKFMVYLQKENIIDESGMPKERFSAEFPKEGPSILRIQQVVRGDSAAYFCASSPMIQGSNTEAFFGQGTRLTVV.

This clone turned up a few times. This sequence joins TRBV29-1 and TRBJ1-1; 7 bases are a match to TRBD1. Trimming at V came to 6 bases and at J to 4 bases, leaving 8 bases not matched to a gene. The germline gives CDR1 SQVTM, CDR2 ANQGSEA. CDR3 length equals 13 residues. The CDR3 DNA is TGCAGCGTCAAGGGGGCGATTCGCACTGAAGCTTTCTTT. Its translation is CSVKGAIRTEAFF.

The rearrangement links TRBV12-5 to TRBJ1-5, with D perhaps TRBD1 (5 bases). The germline gives CDR1 LGHNT, CDR2 FRNRAP. V was trimmed by 2 bases and J by 7 bases, leaving 12 bases between them. The CDR3 is 14 amino acids. The CDR3 DNA reads as TGTGCTAGTGGTTTGTTCAGGGTGGGCCAGCCCCAGCATTTT. This sequence encodes CASGLFRVGQPQHF.

The chain uses TRBV9 and TRBJ1-2; TRBD1 might be the D (5 bases). The V gene's germline CDR1 is SGDLS and CDR2 YYNGEE. The V end lost 1 base, the J end lost 8 bases, and 15 bases lay between the germline ends. CDR3 size: 14 residues. The CDR3 region is CASSVIWQGGGYTF. CDR3 nucleotide sequence: TGTGCCAGCAGCGTAATCTGGCAGGGAGGCGGCTACACCTTC. The whole variable domain, filled in from reference TRBV9 and TRBJ1-2, reads DSGVTQTPKHLITATGQRVTLRCSPRSGDLSVYWYQQSLDQGLQFLIQYYNGEERAKGNILERFSAQQFPDLHSELNLSSLELGDSALYFCASSVIWQGGGYTFGSGTRLTVV.

The chain links TRBV7-3 to TRBJ1-2; 9 bases are shared with TRBD1. The V segment lost 5 bases and the J segment 8 bases; nucleotides outside the gene matches: 6. The CDR3 consists of 13 residues. CDR1 is SGHTA and CDR2 is FQGTGA in the germline V gene. CDR3 sequence (DNA): TGTGCCAGCAGCCAACAGGGGGCAGGAGGCTACACCTTC. Translated: CASSQQGAGGYTF.

This clone was seen only once. The V call is TRBV6-1, the J call TRBJ2-4, with a weak D call TRBD2 (5 bases). The germline V gene encodes CDR1 MNHNS and CDR2 SASEGT. The CDR3 spans 18 residues. The V and J ends lost 0 bases and 0 bases respectively, with 15 bases between them. The CDR3 DNA reads as TGTGCCAGCAGTGAAGCTGGCGGGCCGCGTGTAGCCAAAAACATTCAGTACTTC. This sequence encodes CASSEAGGPRVAKNIQYF.

The chain recombines TRBV6-6 with TRBJ1-5, with D maybe TRBD1 (5 bases). The CDR3 contains 16 residues. Germline CDR1 and CDR2: MNHNY and SVGAGI (reference sequence). V lost 6 bases, J lost 3 bases, and 18 bases lay in between. The CDR3 loop is CASSAFGGGINQPQHF. For the CDR3, the DNA is TGTGCCAGCAGCGCGTTTGGGGGGGGTATCAATCAGCCCCAGCATTTT.

This clone was seen once. This chain connects TRBV7-8 to TRBJ1-4; no reliable D call. Germline V gene lookup returns CDR1 SGHVS and CDR2 FQNEAQ. CDR3 length: 12 residues. Trimming took off 5 bases at V and 10 bases at J, with 11 bases between the two ends. The CDR3 bases are TGTGCCAGCAGCCCAAGGACGGGAAAACTGTTTTTT. It is translated as CASSPRTGKLFF.

This clone has more than one count but fewer than ten. The chain is built from TRBV30 and TRBJ1-5, with 7 bases identical to TRBD1. Germline trimming cut 3 bases from V and 7 bases from J; bases unmatched to any gene: 9. Germline CDR1 reads GTSNPN; CDR2 reads SVGIG (reference sequence). This CDR3 comprises 14 residues. CDR3 coding DNA: TGTGCCTGGAGCGCAGGGGGAGGAGGGCAGCCCCAGCATTTT. Translating it yields CAWSAGGGGQPQHF.

The V and J genes are TRBV5-1 and TRBJ2-1, with TRBD1 as a possible D gene (5 bases). Trimming removed 8 bases from V and 5 bases from J, with 17 bases in between. This CDR3 is built from 14 residues. CDR1 and CDR2 (germline): SGHRS, YFSETQ. This CDR3 reads CASHLQGLDNEQFF. In DNA form, the CDR3 reads TGCGCCAGTCATCTCCAGGGTCTCGACAATGAGCAGTTCTTC.

The V and J genes are TRBV6-7 and TRBJ2-1, with 7 bases fitting TRBD2. TRBV6-7 is classed as an ORF, of uncertain function. The CDR3 covers 17 residues. V shed 2 bases, J shed 2 bases, and the junction held 9 bases outside the gene matches. The CDR3 protein is CASSYVAGAPTYNEQFF. CDR3 nucleotide sequence: TGTGCCAGCAGTTACGTCGCGGGAGCCCCTACCTACAATGAGCAGTTCTTC.

The chain's CDR3 is CASSPSGNGETQYF. The CDR3 DNA reads TGTGCCAGCAGCCCTAGCGGGAACGGTGAGACCCAGTACTTC. The chain links TRBV28 to TRBJ2-5; 9 bases map to TRBD2. V dropped 6 bases and J dropped 5; count of bases not matched to a gene: 7. The CDR3 is 14 residues long. Per the germline V gene, CDR1 is MDHEN and CDR2 is SYDVKM. Based on the CDR3 plus reference TRBV28 and TRBJ2-5, the full variable domain is DVKVTQSSRYLVKRTGEKVFLECVQDMDHENMFWYRQDPGLGLRLIYFSYDVKMKEKGDIPEGYSVSREKKERFSLILESASTNQTSMYLCASSPSGNGETQYFGPGTRLLVL.

The V call is TRBV7-3, the J call TRBJ2-2; TRBD1 aligns across 9 bases. Germline assignment: CDR1 SGHTA and CDR2 FQGTGA. Losses at the gene ends were 4 bases for V and 7 bases for J; bases not matched to a gene: 4. The CDR3 is made up of 14 amino acids. In DNA form, the CDR3 reads TGTGCCAGCAGCTCACAGGGGGCCAGCGGGGAGCTGTTTTTT. It encodes CASSSQGASGELFF.

V is TRBV14 and J is TRBJ2-3; the D is unclear. CDR1 SGHDN and CDR2 FVKESK come from the germline V gene. This CDR3 spans 14 amino acids. The V end was cut by 0 bases, the J end by 4 bases, with 8 bases between. In nucleotides, the CDR3 is TGTGCCAGCAGCCAAGATATGGTGGCAGATACGCAGTATTTT. Protein: CASSQDMVADTQYF.

This clone turned up a few times. The chain employs TRBV5-4 and TRBJ2-2; TRBD1 matches at 9 bases. Unmatched junction bases numbered 6, after V lost 3 bases and J lost 6 bases. This CDR3 has 15 amino acids. CDR1 is SGHNT, CDR2 YYREEE, per germline (reference sequence). Written as DNA, the CDR3 is TGTGCCAGCAGCTATCCGGGACAGGGCGCCGGGGAGCTGTTTTTT. Protein sequence: CASSYPGQGAGELFF.

This clone has a single count. The chain carries TRBV10-3 and TRBJ2-1; 7 nucleotides agree with TRBD1. After removal of 10 bases from V and 7 bases from J, the junction contained 10 bases not matched to a gene. Germline loops: CDR1 ENHRY, CDR2 SYGVKD. The CDR3 is made up of 13 amino acids. DNA for the CDR3: TGTGCCACCCGGGACAGCGATGGTAATGAGCAGTTCTTC. It encodes CATRDSDGNEQFF.

The gene calls are TRBV9 and TRBJ2-3; perhaps TRBD1 as D (5 bases). This CDR3 has 13 amino acids. Germline V CDR1 and CDR2: SGDLS, YYNGEE. Trimming stripped 0 bases from V and 4 bases from J, with 6 bases between. CDR3 nucleotide sequence: TGTGCCAGCAGCGTAGTAGGGGCAGATACGCAGTATTTT. This gives the protein CASSVVGADTQYF.